The sequence of this TCR beta chain was determined in a study of OX40 agonist ivuxolimab in advanced cancers. Study-level information: Partial responses were achieved by three patients, of whom one had hepatocellular carcinoma and two had cutaneous melanoma.

Sequencing was performed with immunoSEQ multiplex PCR; in TCRdb, only in-frame clones are kept and a portion is missing. The sample lists some 80,000 clones; 80% to 95% were seen once. The CDR3 spans 16 residues. The germline CDR1 and CDR2 sequences are SGHNT and YENEEA. Trimming took off 1 base at V and 2 bases at J, with 13 bases between the two ends. The input for sequencing was CD4+ or CD8+ T cells sorted from blood, taken in a trial of the OX40 agonist ivuxolimab. V is TRBV11-3 and J is TRBJ2-3; D is perhaps TRBD1 (6 bases). The receptor's source is an adult with an advanced solid tumor such as melanoma, head and neck, liver or kidney cancer. CDR3 residues: CASSLGSGQTTDTQYF. The CDR3 bases are TGTGCCAGCAGCTTAGGAAGCGGACAGACCACAGATACGCAGTATTTT.